This T cell receptor (beta chain) was sequenced for a study of blood T cells in healthy people across ages. Study details: Researchers report that template switching captured about one barcoded beta molecule per two T cells.

The study, taken as a whole, reports: Underestimates were what the diversity estimates from one million T cells were considered to be.

A J-beta primer mix and a sample-barcoded 5' primer were used in a second PCR of roughly 7 to 12 cycles. MiXCR, applied by TCRdb to the 5' RACE reads, yields one record per CDR3 protein. The repertoire has 780,000 or so distinct CDR3 sequences, around 25% of them found once; the top ten carry around 3.6%. Note on this clonotype: What it binds is unknown.

Germline V gene data show CDR1 as DFQATT and CDR2 as SNEGSKA (reference sequence). This CDR3 region has 13 residues. The germline V and J ends were trimmed by 6 bases and 2 bases, with 10 bases remaining between them. The sample also formed part of further work on T cells of mothers and their children.

Sequenced material: blood. The clonotype originates from a boy younger than 18 in good health. The chain recombines TRBV20-1 with TRBJ2-2; D may be TRBD2 (6 bases). CDR3 in amino acids: CSAVADNTGELFF. CDR3 sequence (DNA): TGCAGTGCAGTAGCGGATAACACCGGGGAGCTGTTTTTT.